These T cell receptor beta chains were read from a single sample in a study of OX40 agonist ivuxolimab in advanced cancers. Here immunoSEQ multiplex PCR was the method, and the copy in TCRdb shows in-frame clones only, minus some. There are about 55,000 clones in the sample; around 87% occur only once, and roughly an eighth lies in the top ten. The sample was CD4+ or CD8+ T cells sorted from blood, taken in a trial of the OX40 agonist ivuxolimab. These receptors all come from an adult with an advanced solid tumor such as melanoma, head and neck, liver or kidney cancer. Each CDR3 is given with its conserved first and last residue. Each record gives: V gene, clone size, D gene, J gene, CDR3 protein, CDR3 DNA. A D gene is named only where the DNA matches it firmly. Clone size appears in some rows only: once, few, many, or a class for an expanded clone.

V: TRBV6-5; size: NA; D: NA; J: TRBJ2-7; CDR3: CASSYSNPDYEQYF; DNA: TGTGCCAGCAGTTACTCGAACCCAGACTACGAGCAGTACTTC
V: TRBV2; size: few; D: NA; J: TRBJ2-7; CDR3: CASSAGRLFYEQYF; DNA: TGTGCCAGCAGTGCGGGACGGCTCTTCTACGAGCAGTACTTC
V: TRBV28; size: NA; D: TRBD1; J: TRBJ1-5; CDR3: CASSSGQRTNQPQHF; DNA: TGTGCCAGCAGTTCGGGACAGAGAACTAATCAGCCCCAGCATTTT
V: TRBV4-1; size: NA; D: TRBD2; J: TRBJ2-1; CDR3: CASSQEIAGDYNEQFF; DNA: TGCGCCAGCAGCCAAGAAATAGCGGGAGACTACAATGAGCAGTTCTTC
V: TRBV19; size: few; D: TRBD1; J: TRBJ1-5; CDR3: CASSQDRGGNQPQHF; DNA: TGTGCCAGTAGTCAAGACAGGGGTGGCAATCAGCCCCAGCATTTT
V: TRBV18; size: NA; D: TRBD2; J: TRBJ2-3; CDR3: CASSPRTSGMTDTQYF; DNA: TGTGCCAGCTCACCCCGGACTAGCGGGATGACAGATACGCAGTATTTT
V: TRBV6-5; size: once; D: TRBD1; J: TRBJ1-3; CDR3: CASTRGGTGNTIYF; DNA: TGTGCCAGCACTCGAGGGGGCACTGGAAACACCATATATTTT
V: TRBV28; size: once; D: TRBD1; J: TRBJ1-5; CDR3: CASTRTGIGSFNQPQHF; DNA: TGTGCCAGCACCAGGACAGGGATCGGGTCGTTCAATCAGCCCCAGCATTTT
V: TRBV6-5; size: once; D: TRBD2; J: TRBJ2-3; CDR3: CASPPGLSTDTQYF; DNA: TGTGCCAGCCCACCGGGACTAAGCACAGATACGCAGTATTTT
V: TRBV6-4; size: once; D: TRBD2; J: TRBJ2-1; CDR3: CASSEWIAGGLDEQFF; DNA: TGTGCCAGCAGTGAGTGGATAGCGGGAGGGCTGGATGAGCAGTTCTTC
V: TRBV5-1; size: NA; D: NA; J: TRBJ2-7; CDR3: CASSLGHRDRRYEQYF; DNA: TGCGCCAGCAGCTTGGGCCACCGGGACCGCAGGTACGAGCAGTACTTC
V: TRBV9; size: few; D: TRBD1; J: TRBJ1-2; CDR3: CASSPGTGDGYTF; DNA: TGTGCCAGCAGCCCCGGGACAGGGGACGGCTACACCTTC
V: TRBV21-1; size: NA; D: NA; J: TRBJ2-7; CDR3: CASSKAQGLAETYEQYF; DNA: TGTGCCAGCAGCAAAGCTCAGGGACTAGCGGAGACCTACGAGCAGTACTTC
V: TRBV28; size: NA; D: NA; J: TRBJ2-2; CDR3: CASRPARGPPQVGELFF; DNA: TGTGCCAGCAGACCGGCGCGGGGTCCCCCCCAGGTCGGGGAGCTGTTTTTT
V: TRBV5-1; size: NA; D: NA; J: TRBJ2-7; CDR3: CASSLAAAYEQYF; DNA: TGCGCCAGCAGCTTGGCGGCGGCCTACGAGCAGTACTTC
V: TRBV9; size: NA; D: TRBD2; J: TRBJ2-1; CDR3: CASSVVAGGPVHEQFF; DNA: TGTGCCAGCAGCGTAGTAGCGGGAGGGCCGGTCCATGAGCAGTTCTTC
V: TRBV5-5; size: NA; D: NA; J: TRBJ1-1; CDR3: CASNTGTTEAFF; DNA: TGTGCCAGCAATACGGGGACCACTGAAGCTTTCTTT
V: TRBV19; size: NA; D: NA; J: TRBJ1-1; CDR3: CASSIFGGPRRLAFF; DNA: TGTGCCAGTAGTATATTTGGGGGCCCTCGACGATTGGCTTTCTTT
V: TRBV11-3; size: NA; D: NA; J: TRBJ1-1; CDR3: CASSKDGYTEAFF; DNA: TGTGCCAGCAGCAAGGACGGGTACACTGAAGCTTTCTTT
V: TRBV5-1; size: NA; D: TRBD2; J: TRBJ2-3; CDR3: CASSPPPLAGVTTDTQYF; DNA: TGCGCCAGCAGCCCGCCACCACTAGCGGGAGTTACCACAGATACGCAGTATTTT
V: TRBV11-2; size: NA; D: NA; J: TRBJ2-7; CDR3: CASSSDRNAYEQYF; DNA: TGTGCCAGCAGCTCCGACAGGAACGCCTACGAGCAGTACTTC
V: TRBV27; size: NA; D: TRBD2; J: TRBJ2-7; CDR3: CASSLKGSGLAGDVEQYF; DNA: TGTGCCAGCAGTTTAAAAGGTTCCGGACTAGCGGGAGATGTTGAGCAGTACTTC
V: TRBV6-5; size: NA; D: TRBD1; J: TRBJ1-5; CDR3: CASSYAGTGKQPQHF; DNA: TGTGCCAGCAGTTATGCCGGGACAGGGAAGCAGCCCCAGCATTTT
V: TRBV7-2; size: NA; D: NA; J: TRBJ2-3; CDR3: CASSLDSGRDTQYF; DNA: TGTGCCAGCAGCTTAGATTCGGGGCGAGATACGCAGTATTTT
V: TRBV19; size: NA; D: TRBD1; J: TRBJ2-3; CDR3: CASSSRGQGAGTDTQYF; DNA: TGTGCCAGTAGTAGTCGCGGACAGGGGGCCGGCACAGATACGCAGTATTTT
V: TRBV28; size: NA; D: NA; J: TRBJ1-4; CDR3: CASRASLNEKLFF; DNA: TGTGCCAGCAGGGCCTCCCTAAATGAAAAACTGTTTTTT
V: TRBV5-4; size: NA; D: NA; J: TRBJ1-2; CDR3: CASSLGGRDYGYTF; DNA: TGTGCCAGCAGCTTGGGAGGGAGGGACTATGGCTACACCTTC
V: TRBV25-1; size: NA; D: TRBD2; J: TRBJ2-1; CDR3: CASSDSGRAMNEQFF; DNA: TGTGCCAGCAGTGATAGCGGGAGGGCCATGAATGAGCAGTTCTTC
V: TRBV6-6; size: once; D: NA; J: TRBJ2-1; CDR3: CASSLRTASYNEQFF; DNA: TGTGCCAGCAGTTTACGGACAGCCTCCTACAATGAGCAGTTCTTC
V: TRBV5-8; size: NA; D: NA; J: TRBJ1-2; CDR3: CATHGTGIYGYTF; DNA: TGTGCCACCCATGGTACAGGAATCTATGGCTACACCTTC
V: TRBV15; size: NA; D: TRBD1; J: TRBJ1-4; CDR3: CATSRQGEHEKLFF; DNA: TGTGCCACCAGCAGGCAGGGGGAACATGAAAAACTGTTTTTT
V: TRBV19; size: NA; D: NA; J: TRBJ1-1; CDR3: CASSDEGDTTEAFF; DNA: TGTGCCAGTAGTGACGAGGGGGACACCACTGAAGCTTTCTTT
V: TRBV28; size: NA; D: NA; J: TRBJ1-1; CDR3: CASSFGRHIEAFF; DNA: TGTGCCAGCAGTTTCGGCCGACATATTGAAGCTTTCTTT
V: TRBV7-9; size: few; D: TRBD1; J: TRBJ1-1; CDR3: CASTEGQTNTEAFF; DNA: TGTGCCAGCACCGAGGGACAGACGAACACTGAAGCTTTCTTT
V: TRBV10-1; size: NA; D: NA; J: TRBJ2-7; CDR3: CASSESTGTPFVHEQYF; DNA: TGCGCCAGCAGTGAGTCTACCGGGACACCGTTCGTCCACGAGCAGTACTTC
V: TRBV28; size: NA; D: NA; J: TRBJ1-2; CDR3: CASSPLYGYTF; DNA: TGTGCCAGCAGTCCCTTATATGGCTACACCTTC
V: TRBV9; size: once; D: TRBD1; J: TRBJ2-7; CDR3: CASSKTGQGAPYEQYF; DNA: TGTGCCAGCAGTAAAACTGGACAGGGGGCACCCTACGAGCAGTACTTC
V: TRBV4-2; size: NA; D: NA; J: TRBJ1-2; CDR3: CASSRSGRNYGYTF; DNA: TGTGCCAGCAGCAGATCGGGACGGAACTATGGCTACACCTTC
V: TRBV4-1; size: NA; D: NA; J: TRBJ2-1; CDR3: CASSQVAGSGLYNEQFF; DNA: TGCGCCAGCAGCCAAGTCGCAGGGTCGGGACTCTACAATGAGCAGTTCTTC
V: TRBV10-3; size: NA; D: TRBD2; J: TRBJ2-7; CDR3: CAISLTSGNYEQYF; DNA: TGTGCCATCAGCCTGACTAGCGGGAACTACGAGCAGTACTTC
V: TRBV7-3; size: NA; D: NA; J: TRBJ2-1; CDR3: CASSLIGSRPNEQFF; DNA: TGCGCCAGCAGCTTAATAGGGTCTAGGCCCAATGAGCAGTTCTTC
V: TRBV28; size: NA; D: TRBD2; J: TRBJ2-2; CDR3: CASSLSGSGTGELFF; DNA: TGTGCCAGCAGTCTCAGCGGGAGCGGCACCGGGGAGCTGTTTTTT
V: TRBV11-3; size: NA; D: NA; J: TRBJ2-5; CDR3: CASSASNLETQYF; DNA: TGTGCCAGCAGCGCCTCGAATCTAGAGACCCAGTACTTC
V: TRBV10-2; size: NA; D: TRBD1; J: TRBJ1-4; CDR3: CASRPTGTGGEKLFF; DNA: TGCGCCAGCAGACCTACCGGGACAGGAGGTGAAAAACTGTTTTTT
V: TRBV28; size: NA; D: NA; J: TRBJ2-7; CDR3: CASSGRQITYEQYF; DNA: TGTGCCAGCAGTGGACGACAGATTACCTACGAGCAGTACTTC
V: TRBV6-6; size: NA; D: NA; J: TRBJ2-7; CDR3: CASSQGHTKGGYEQYF; DNA: TGTGCCAGCAGCCAAGGACACACTAAGGGGGGCTACGAGCAGTACTTC
V: TRBV6-5; size: NA; D: NA; J: TRBJ1-1; CDR3: CASSPRGRVTEAFF; DNA: TGTGCCAGCAGCCCTCGGGGTCGGGTCACTGAAGCTTTCTTT